This T cell receptor beta chain derives from a study of PD-1 blockade in classical Hodgkin lymphoma. On this clone itself: The antigen remains undetermined.

There are 15 residues in the CDR3. Trimming took 2 bases from V and 2 from J, leaving 10 bases between them. In germline, CDR1 is MGHRA, CDR2 YSYEKL. Only in-frame clones appear in the TCRdb table, and some are missing; sequencing was by immunoSEQ multiplex PCR. The sample lists 11,000 to 15,000 clones, around 82% occurring once. All patients relapsed after autologous stem cell transplantation, and brentuximab vedotin exposure varied. Notes on the study in general: Before treatment, complete responders showed about the same diversity as newly diagnosed patients. Healthy donors reportedly exceeded newly diagnosed patients in baseline TCR diversity. The origin of the repertoire differences remains undefined, with disease activity or prior therapy as possible causes.

The TCR comes from a human donor with classical Hodgkin lymphoma. The sequencing here drew on peripheral blood mononuclear cells (PBMCs), taken at baseline. The V and J genes are TRBV4-1 and TRBJ1-3, with D possibly matching TRBD1 (6 bases). In DNA form, the CDR3 reads TGCGCCAGCAGCCAACAACAGGGAGCTGGAAACACCATATATTTT. It yields the protein CASSQQQGAGNTIYF.